The TCR beta chain described here comes from a study of response to subunit inactivated influenza vaccine. Findings of the study overall: Authors suggested each seasonal influenza vaccination recruits few new T cells.

As regards this clonotype: Its antigen is not known.

TCRdb analysed the RT-PCR reads with MiXCR anew, one entry per CDR3 protein. The table lists around 580,000 distinct CDR3 sequences, about 12% of them singletons. V shed 0 bases and J 8 bases; nucleotides not matched to a gene: 14. CDR1 is MGHDK and CDR2 is SYGVNS in the germline V gene. This CDR3 is built from 18 residues. The sample was PBMCs from blood, taken on the day of vaccination. This TCR was recovered from a man aged 50-60 years who received an inactivated influenza vaccine. The chain uses TRBV25-1 and TRBJ2-1, with 9 nucleotides matching TRBD2. The CDR3, as DNA: TGTGCCAGCAGTGAATATAGAGCGAGTAGCGGGAGTCAAGATGAGCAGTTCTTC. It is translated as CASSEYRASSGSQDEQFF.